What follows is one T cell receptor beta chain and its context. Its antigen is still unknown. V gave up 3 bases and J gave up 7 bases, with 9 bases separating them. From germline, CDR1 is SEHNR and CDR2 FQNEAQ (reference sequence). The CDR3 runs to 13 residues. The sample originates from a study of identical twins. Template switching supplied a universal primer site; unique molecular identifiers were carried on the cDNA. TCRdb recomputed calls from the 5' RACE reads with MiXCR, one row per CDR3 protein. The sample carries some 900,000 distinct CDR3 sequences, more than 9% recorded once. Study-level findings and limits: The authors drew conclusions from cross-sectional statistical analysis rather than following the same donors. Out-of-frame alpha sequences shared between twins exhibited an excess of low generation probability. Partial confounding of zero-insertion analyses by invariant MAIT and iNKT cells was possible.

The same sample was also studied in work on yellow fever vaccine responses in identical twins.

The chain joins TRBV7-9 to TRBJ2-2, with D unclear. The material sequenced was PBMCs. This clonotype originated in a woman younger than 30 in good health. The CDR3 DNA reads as TGTGCCAGCAGCTTTCTTGTGATCGGGGAGCTGTTTTTT. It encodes CASSFLVIGELFF.